The 26 T cell receptor beta chains given below trace back to one sample, sequenced in a study of blood T cell repertoires in COVID-19. Some clones are missing from TCRdb's copy, which holds only in-frame ones; the method was immunoSEQ multiplex PCR. The sample includes 250,000 to 350,000 clones, approximately 84% of them seen just once. What was sequenced was peripheral blood. The receptors stem from a human donor with COVID-19, enrolled during active disease. The donor label of this sample is uncertain.

The chain combines TRBV2 with TRBJ2-2; 9 nucleotides line up with TRBD1. There are 15 residues in the CDR3. Germline values: CDR1 SNHLY, CDR2 FYNNEI. V was clipped by 8 bases and J by 3 bases; unmatched bases: 7. The CDR3 sequence is CASQTGGWDTGELFF. The CDR3 nucleotides are TGTGCCAGCCAGACAGGGGGGTGGGACACCGGGGAGCTGTTTTTT. Full variable domain (outside the CDR3, taken from reference TRBV2 and TRBJ2-2): EPEVTQTPSHQVTQMGQEVILRCVPISNHLYFYWYRQILGQKVEFLVSFYNNEISEKSEIFDDQFSVERPDGSNFTLKIRSTKLEDSAMYFCASQTGGWDTGELFFGEGSRLTVL.

The chain is built from TRBV7-2 and TRBJ2-1; D is uncertain. The CDR3 has 14 residues. Trimming stripped 3 bases from V and 4 bases from J, with 10 bases between. Germline V gene lookup returns CDR1 SGHTA and CDR2 FQGNSA. The CDR3 sequence is CASSFGQSYNEQFF. CDR3 bases: TGTGCCAGCAGCTTTGGGCAGTCTTACAATGAGCAGTTCTTC.

The chain has TRBV7-3 and TRBJ2-1; D not resolved. CDR1 and CDR2 (germline): SGHTA, FQGTGA. CDR3 size: 13 residues. The V and J ends lost 3 bases and 4 bases respectively, with 7 bases between them. CDR3 coding DNA: TGTGCCAGCAGCTTGGCCCAGTACAATGAGCAGTTCTTC. It codes for CASSLAQYNEQFF.

The chain links TRBV6-5 to TRBJ1-2, with D possibly TRBD1 on 5 matching bases. Trimming removed 7 bases at V and 2 bases at J, with 14 bases between. This CDR3 spans 14 amino acids. Germline CDR1 and CDR2: MNHEY and SVGAGI. The CDR3 region is CASIPRDLNYGYTF. In nucleotides, the CDR3 is TGTGCCAGCATCCCCCGGGACTTAAACTATGGCTACACCTTC.

The chain carries TRBV19 and TRBJ2-5, with TRBD2 matching over 9 bases. This CDR3 region has 16 residues. The junction had 8 bases not matched to a gene; V was cut back by 1 base and J by 5 bases. CDR1 is LNHDA and CDR2 is SQIVND in the germline V gene (reference sequence). CDR3 region: CASSIGAGGVQETQYF. The CDR3 nucleotides are TGTGCCAGTAGTATAGGAGCGGGAGGCGTCCAGGAGACCCAGTACTTC. Full variable domain (remainder filled in from reference TRBV19 and TRBJ2-5): DGGITQSPKYLFRKEGQNVTLSCEQNLNHDAMYWYRQDPGQGLRLIYYSQIVNDFQKGDIAEGYSVSREKKESFPLTVTSAQKNPTAFYLCASSIGAGGVQETQYFGPGTRLLVL.

For this clone: Relative to the germline gene, one junction end is altered; a read error may explain this. The gene calls are TRBV7-9 and TRBJ2-3; 8 bases align to TRBD2. Germline CDR1 reads SEHNR; CDR2 reads FQNEAQ (reference sequence). CDR3 size: 14 residues. Here the CDR3 reads CASNLAGLTDTQYF. In DNA, the CDR3 is TGTGCCAGCAACTTAGCGGGACTCACAGATACGCAGTATTTT.

This clone has a handful of counts. The CDR3 sequence: CASSSNRDSEYGYTF. Written as DNA, the CDR3 is TGCGCCAGCAGCTCCAACCGGGACAGCGAATATGGCTACACCTTC. V gene TRBV4-1 combines with J gene TRBJ1-2; 7 bases agree with TRBD1. CDR3 length: 15 amino acids. V shed 5 bases, J shed 5 bases, and the junction held 11 bases outside the gene matches. Looked up from germline, CDR1 is MGHRA and CDR2 is YSYEKL.

The rearrangement joins TRBV5-6 to TRBJ1-2; 9 nucleotides line up with TRBD1. Germline V CDR1 and CDR2: SGHDT, YYEEEE. Trimming cost V 0 bases and J 5 bases; bases outside gene matches: 5. The CDR3 spans 15 residues. In DNA, the CDR3 is TGTGCCAGCAGCTTGGGACAGGGGGTTGGGTATGGCTACACCTTC. This codes for CASSLGQGVGYGYTF.

The chain recombines TRBV11-2 with TRBJ1-2, with a weak D call TRBD1 (6 bases). Germline lookup yields CDR1 SGHAT and CDR2 FQNNGV. Trimming removed 1 base from V and 4 bases from J, with 13 bases in between. CDR3 length: 15 residues. The DNA for the CDR3 is TGTGCCAGCAGCTTAGGGGGGGGCAAATCCTATGGCTACACCTTC. Protein sequence: CASSLGGGKSYGYTF. Based on the CDR3 plus reference TRBV11-2 and TRBJ1-2, the full variable domain is EAGVAQSPRYKIIEKRQSVAFWCNPISGHATLYWYQQILGQGPKLLIQFQNNGVVDDSQLPKDRFSAERLKGVDSTLKIQPAKLEDSAVYLCASSLGGGKSYGYTFGSGTRLTVV.

The chain combines TRBV28 with TRBJ1-6, with 9 bases fitting TRBD1. Germline V CDR1 and CDR2: MDHEN, SYDVKM. CDR3 length: 13 residues. V lost 7 bases, J lost 10 bases, and 5 bases stayed unmatched. The CDR3 sequence is CASTGTGYSPLHF. For the CDR3, the DNA is TGTGCCAGCACAGGGACAGGGTACTCACCCCTCCACTTT.

The chain employs TRBV3-1 (or the pseudogene TRBV3-2) and TRBJ1-2; possible D gene TRBD1, 6 bases. V dropped 4 bases and J dropped 5 bases, with 11 bases sitting between them. There are 13 residues in the CDR3. The V gene's germline CDR1 is LGHDT and CDR2 YNNKEL (reference sequence). CDR3 DNA sequence: TGTGCCAGCAGCCCAGGACAGCCTTATGGCTACACCTTC. Encoded protein: CASSPGQPYGYTF.

The chain uses TRBV7-2 and TRBJ1-3; D might be TRBD1 (6 bases). Germline V gene lookup returns CDR1 SGHTA and CDR2 FQGNSA. V lost 2 bases and J lost 9, with 11 bases in between. The length of the CDR3 is 13 residues. CDR3: CASSLSGGPTIYF. CDR3 sequence (DNA): TGTGCCAGCAGCTTATCGGGGGGGCCCACCATATATTTT.

The chain links TRBV3-1 (or the pseudogene TRBV3-2) to TRBJ2-3; D may be TRBD2 (6 bases). Germline V gives CDR1 LGHDT, CDR2 YNNKEL (reference sequence). Trimming pared 3 bases from V and 0 bases from J, leaving 7 bases between. There are 14 residues in the CDR3. The CDR3 here is CASSHSGSTDTQYF. CDR3 nucleotide sequence: TGTGCCAGCAGCCATAGCGGTAGCACAGATACGCAGTATTTT.

The rearrangement links TRBV2 to TRBJ2-7; TRBD2 aligns across 14 bases. V dropped 6 bases and J dropped 2; count of bases not matched to a gene: 0. Germline lookup yields CDR1 SNHLY and CDR2 FYNNEI. This CDR3 is built from 14 residues. CDR3 in amino acids: CASRGLAGAYEQYF. The CDR3 DNA sequence: TGTGCCAGCAGGGGACTAGCGGGAGCCTACGAGCAGTACTTC.

The genes are TRBV19 and TRBJ1-4; D gene unclear. Trimming took off 3 bases at V and 4 bases at J, with 9 bases between the two ends. The CDR3 is 14 residues long. Per the germline V gene, CDR1 is LNHDA and CDR2 is SQIVND (reference sequence). For the CDR3, the DNA is TGTGCCAGTAGTATTTCGGGGAATAATGAAAAACTGTTTTTT. The encoded protein is CASSISGNNEKLFF.

The chain employs TRBV28 and TRBJ1-2, with D possibly being TRBD1 (6 bases). V lost 6 bases to trimming and J lost 4 bases, with 21 bases between them. This CDR3 spans 16 amino acids. Per the germline V gene, CDR1 is MDHEN and CDR2 is SYDVKM. CDR3 protein: CASRATGIVQFYGYTF. CDR3 bases: TGTGCCAGCAGGGCTACAGGGATAGTGCAGTTCTATGGCTACACCTTC.

The V call is TRBV7-9, the J call TRBJ1-1; no clear D gene. This CDR3 spans 13 amino acids. The V and J ends lost 5 bases and 3 bases respectively, with 10 bases between them. Germline loops: CDR1 SEHNR, CDR2 FQNEAQ (reference sequence). CDR3: CASSHSGDTEAFF. The CDR3 DNA reads TGTGCCAGCAGCCACTCCGGGGACACTGAAGCTTTCTTT.

This chain uses TRBV2 with TRBJ2-7; a possible D gene is TRBD1 (5 bases). V lost 6 bases and J lost 3, with 18 bases in between. The CDR3 runs to 15 residues. CDR1 and CDR2 from the germline V gene are SNHLY and FYNNEI. DNA for the CDR3: TGTGCCAGCAGAGACAACTATGGGGCTTACTACGAGCAGTACTTC. Amino acid sequence: CASRDNYGAYYEQYF.

The chain links TRBV7-9 to TRBJ1-2; no clear D. CDR1 and CDR2 (germline): SEHNR, FQNEAQ (reference sequence). V lost 5 bases, J lost 2 bases, and 9 bases lay in between. The CDR3 is 13 residues long. CDR3 region: CASSRDINYGYTF. The DNA of the CDR3 is TGTGCCAGCAGCCGAGACATCAACTATGGCTACACCTTC.

V gene TRBV27 combines with J gene TRBJ1-5, with 9 nucleotides matching TRBD1. The germline V gene has CDR1 MNHEY and CDR2 SMNVEV (reference sequence). There are 20 residues in the CDR3. V trimming: 4 bases; J trimming: 0 bases; junction bases outside the gene matches: 16. The CDR3 DNA is TGTGCCAGCAGTTCCTTTAAGGACAGGGGTCTTCCCACTAGCAATCAGCCCCAGCATTTT. This encodes CASSSFKDRGLPTSNQPQHF.

This clone has a handful of counts. This chain connects TRBV7-2 to TRBJ1-1; D unresolved. The CDR3 runs to 13 residues. Germline values: CDR1 SGHTA, CDR2 FQGNSA. Trimming left V 5 bases short and J 5 bases short, with 12 bases between. In DNA form, the CDR3 reads TGTGCCAGCAGCCAACTTCCCTGGACTGAAGCTTTCTTT. It is translated as CASSQLPWTEAFF.

The chain couples TRBV19 to TRBJ2-7; 7 bases map to TRBD1. CDR1 and CDR2 from the germline V gene are LNHDA and SQIVND (reference sequence). The CDR3 runs 15 residues. Trimming cost V 5 bases and J 3 bases; bases outside gene matches: 10. The CDR3 sequence is CASSPTQGIGYEQYF. CDR3 sequence (DNA): TGTGCCAGTAGTCCAACACAGGGGATAGGCTACGAGCAGTACTTC.

The chain recombines TRBV6-5 with TRBJ2-1, with D possibly being TRBD2 (5 bases). The CDR3 runs 13 residues. V was pared by 6 bases and J by 5 bases, with 11 bases between. Germline values: CDR1 MNHEY, CDR2 SVGAGI. CDR3 amino acids: CASRKDGNNEQFF. The CDR3 DNA is TGTGCCAGCAGAAAGGACGGGAACAATGAGCAGTTCTTC.

The V call is TRBV28, the J call TRBJ2-1; 7 bases are shared with TRBD2. The V gene end was trimmed by 7 bases and the J gene end by 7 bases; junction bases not matched to a gene: 10. Per germline, CDR1 MDHEN and CDR2 SYDVKM. The CDR3 has 14 residues. This CDR3 reads CASKVGGPRNEQFF. DNA of the CDR3: TGTGCCAGCAAAGTGGGAGGGCCGCGGAATGAGCAGTTCTTC.

This clone was observed at least ten times. The CDR3 DNA follows: TGTGCCAGCAGCTCCCCCCCTAGCGGGAGGCGGAGAGATACGCAGTATTTT. The encoded protein is CASSSPPSGRRRDTQYF. This chain connects TRBV7-6 to TRBJ2-3, with 11 bases lining up with TRBD2. CDR1 and CDR2 from the germline V gene are SGHVS and FNYEAQ. The CDR3 spans 17 residues. With V trimmed by 4 bases and J by 5 bases, 11 bases remained unmatched.

This clone has a single count. The rearrangement links TRBV18 to TRBJ2-5, with 11 bases identical to TRBD2. CDR1 and CDR2 (germline): KGHSH, LQKENI. The CDR3 is 16 amino acids. Trimming cost V 2 bases and J 2 bases; bases outside gene matches: 4. This CDR3 is CASSPGTSGQQETQYF. Here the CDR3 DNA reads TGTGCCAGCTCACCAGGGACTAGCGGCCAACAAGAGACCCAGTACTTC. Drawing the rest from reference TRBV18 and TRBJ2-5, the complete variable domain is NAGVMQNPRHLVRRRGQEARLRCSPMKGHSHVYWYRQLPEEGLKFMVYLQKENIIDESGMPKERFSAEFPKEGPSILRIQQVVRGDSAAYFCASSPGTSGQQETQYFGPGTRLLVL.